Listed below are T cell receptor beta chains from one sample, sequenced in a study of neurological immune-mediated disorders. TCRdb reprocessed the 5' RACE reads with MiXCR, giving one entry per CDR3 protein. The sample shows about 120,000 distinct CDR3 sequences, around 3% of them seen only once. The sequenced sample was PBMCs. These receptors came from a woman in her twenties or thirties with multiple sclerosis. Each CDR3 is given with its conserved first and last residue. Fields, in order: V gene, J gene, clone size, D gene, CDR3 DNA, CDR3 protein. D genes are given only for firm matches. The size entry is marked missing in some rows and otherwise reads once, few, many or a size class.

TRBV5-1	TRBJ1-3	many	-	TGCGCCAGCAGCGCCGGGGAGCAGGGAGGCGGAAACACCATATATTTT	CASSAGEQGGGNTIYF
TRBV5-4	TRBJ2-7	many	TRBD2	TGTGCCAGCAGCTTGGATCCTAGCGGGGGGCTGGGCGAGCAGTACTTC	CASSLDPSGGLGEQYF
TRBV4-3	TRBJ2-1	many	TRBD2	TGCGCCAGCAGCACACTAGCGGGATCTTACAATGAGCAGTTCTTC	CASSTLAGSYNEQFF
TRBV4-3	TRBJ1-1	-	-	TGCGCCAGCAGCCAGGATGACAGCACTGAAGCTTTCTTT	CASSQDDSTEAFF
TRBV7-2	TRBJ2-5	-	-	TGTGCCAGCACCCCATCGACCCTTTCCAGCCACCAAGAGACCCAGTACTTC	CASTPSTLSSHQETQYF
TRBV10-2	TRBJ2-3	many	TRBD2	TGCGCCAGCTCTTTGACTAGCCGTGTAGACCCGCAGTATTTT	CASSLTSRVDPQYF
TRBV7-7	TRBJ2-2	few	-	TGTGCCAGCAGCCGAGACCGGGACACCGGGGAGCTGTTTTTT	CASSRDRDTGELFF
TRBV12-3/TRBV12-4	TRBJ2-3	many	-	TGTGCCAGCAGCTTAAGATTAGATACGCAGTATTTT	CASSLRLDTQYF
TRBV7-2	TRBJ2-3	many	TRBD2	TGTGCCAGCAGCCCTAGCGGGTTTGCAGATACGCAGTATTTT	CASSPSGFADTQYF
TRBV6-6	TRBJ1-1	many	-	TGTGCCAGCCTCCCGTCCGGCAGGGCGAACACTGAAGCTTTCTTT	CASLPSGRANTEAFF
TRBV5-1	TRBJ1-1	many	-	TGCGCCAGCAGCTCTTGGACGGGGCAAATGAACACTGAAGCTTTCTTT	CASSSWTGQMNTEAFF
TRBV6-6	TRBJ1-5	many	-	TGTGCCAGCAGGGGGTTAAATAGCAATCAGCCCCAGCATTTT	CASRGLNSNQPQHF
TRBV20-1	TRBJ1-5	few	-	TGCAGTGCCAGGGGACGCCCCCCGAGGCAGCCCCAGCATTTT	CSARGRPPRQPQHF
TRBV15	TRBJ1-1	many	-	TGTGCCACCACCCTAGACGGCTCGAACACTGAAGCTTTCTTT	CATTLDGSNTEAFF
TRBV4-1	TRBJ2-5	many	TRBD2	TGCGCCAGCAGCTTCAGGTTTGCGGGAGCCCAAGAGACCCAGTACTTC	CASSFRFAGAQETQYF
TRBV5-6	TRBJ2-7	many	-	TGTGCCAGCAGCTGGACATTTTTAGGTTTGGGGAGGTACGAGCAGTACTTC	CASSWTFLGLGRYEQYF
TRBV9	TRBJ2-7	many	TRBD1	TGTGCCAGCAGCTCTGGGTATGGACAGGGGTTGTACGAGCAGTACTTC	CASSSGYGQGLYEQYF
TRBV5-6	TRBJ1-3	many	-	TGTGCCAGCAGCGATGGAAACACCATATATTTT	CASSDGNTIYF
TRBV29-1	TRBJ2-1	many	-	TGCAGCTCTTCACACAATGAGCAGTTCTTC	CSSSHNEQFF
TRBV12-5	TRBJ1-1	many	TRBD1	TGTGCTAGTGGTTTGGATAGACAGGGTCTGGATACTGAAGCTTTCTTT	CASGLDRQGLDTEAFF
TRBV20-1	TRBJ2-1	medium-sized	TRBD2	TGCAGTGCCGATAGCGGGGGGGACAATGAGCAGTTCTTC	CSADSGGDNEQFF
TRBV5-6	TRBJ2-5	many	-	TGTGCCAGCAGCCTAAGCGGCAGGGGTGAGACCCAGTACTTC	CASSLSGRGETQYF
TRBV18	TRBJ2-7	few	-	TGTGCCAGCTCACCGCCCGCCGACTACGAGCAGTACTTC	CASSPPADYEQYF
TRBV7-2	TRBJ1-1	many	TRBD1	TGTGCCAGCAGCTTGACAGGGGCTTACACTGAAGCTTTCTTT	CASSLTGAYTEAFF
TRBV20-1	TRBJ1-5	many	TRBD1	TGCAGTGCTAGAGAATCTACAGGGGGGGGACAGCCCCAGCATTTT	CSARESTGGGQPQHF
TRBV5-1	TRBJ2-2	many	-	TGCGCCAGCAGCTTGGATCCCACCGGGGAGCTGTTTTTT	CASSLDPTGELFF
TRBV20-1	TRBJ2-1	many	-	TGCAGTGCTGGGGGGAACCCCAATGAGCAGTTCTTC	CSAGGNPNEQFF
TRBV2	TRBJ1-1	many	-	TGTGCCAGCACCAAGAACGGGGGTAACACTGAAGCTTTCTTT	CASTKNGGNTEAFF
TRBV7-2	TRBJ2-3	many	TRBD2	TGTGCCAGCAGGACAACTAGCGGCGTGGTAGATACGCAGTATTTT	CASRTTSGVVDTQYF
TRBV19	TRBJ2-1	many	-	TGTGCCAGTAGTATAGAATGGGCTAGCCAATCTGAGCAGTTCTTC	CASSIEWASQSEQFF
TRBV20-1	TRBJ2-3	many	-	TGCAGTGCTAGGACTTTTGGACTGCAATCTCTCAGCACAGATACGCAGTATTTT	CSARTFGLQSLSTDTQYF
TRBV5-4	TRBJ2-3	many	TRBD1	TGTGCCAGCAGCGGACAGGGACCCTGGGATACGCAGTATTTT	CASSGQGPWDTQYF
TRBV5-5	TRBJ2-7	many	-	TGTGCCAGCAGCCCGGGACATCTCCCCTACGAGCAGTACTTC	CASSPGHLPYEQYF
TRBV5-4	TRBJ1-2	many	-	TGTGCCAGCAGCTTGCCGAAACAGAGAAGCTATGGCTACACCTTC	CASSLPKQRSYGYTF
TRBV18	TRBJ1-1	many	TRBD1	TGTGCCAGCTCTGATAAACGGACAGGGGGCGCCGGGGGCACTGAAGCTTTCTTT	CASSDKRTGGAGGTEAFF
TRBV7-6	TRBJ2-6	many	TRBD1	TGTGCCAGCAGCAAGGACAGGGGGTCGGCCTCTGGGGCCAACGTCCTGACTTTC	CASSKDRGSASGANVLTF